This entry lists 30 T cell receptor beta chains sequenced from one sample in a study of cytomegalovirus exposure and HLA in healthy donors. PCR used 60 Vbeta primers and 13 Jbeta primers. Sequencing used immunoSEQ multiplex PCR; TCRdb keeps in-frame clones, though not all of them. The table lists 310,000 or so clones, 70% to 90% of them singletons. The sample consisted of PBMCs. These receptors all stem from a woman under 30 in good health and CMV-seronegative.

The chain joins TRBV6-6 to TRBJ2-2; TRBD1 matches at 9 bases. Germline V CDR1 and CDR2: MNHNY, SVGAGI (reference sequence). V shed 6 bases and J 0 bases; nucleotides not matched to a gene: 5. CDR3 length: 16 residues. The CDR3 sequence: CASRRGQGTNTGELFF. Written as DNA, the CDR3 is TGTGCCAGCAGGCGCGGACAGGGGACGAACACCGGGGAGCTGTTTTTT.

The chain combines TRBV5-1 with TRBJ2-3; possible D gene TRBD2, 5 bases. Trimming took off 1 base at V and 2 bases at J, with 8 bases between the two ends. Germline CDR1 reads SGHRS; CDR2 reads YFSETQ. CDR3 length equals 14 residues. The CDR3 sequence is CASSLLAPTDTQYF. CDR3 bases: TGCGCCAGCAGCTTGTTAGCGCCCACAGATACGCAGTATTTT.

The CDR3 nucleotides read TGTGCCAGTAGTTCCAGAGCGACCTTAGCGGGGTATAGCACAGATACGCAGTATTTT. Translating it yields CASSSRATLAGYSTDTQYF. V is TRBV19 and J is TRBJ2-3; 8 bases agree with TRBD2. The CDR3 spans 19 residues. Per the germline V gene, CDR1 is LNHDA and CDR2 is SQIVND (reference sequence). V was clipped by 5 bases and J by 0 bases; unmatched bases: 16. Together with reference TRBV19 and TRBJ2-3, the CDR3 gives the full variable domain: DGGITQSPKYLFRKEGQNVTLSCEQNLNHDAMYWYRQDPGQGLRLIYYSQIVNDFQKGDIAEGYSVSREKKESFPLTVTSAQKNPTAFYLCASSSRATLAGYSTDTQYFGPGTRLTVL.

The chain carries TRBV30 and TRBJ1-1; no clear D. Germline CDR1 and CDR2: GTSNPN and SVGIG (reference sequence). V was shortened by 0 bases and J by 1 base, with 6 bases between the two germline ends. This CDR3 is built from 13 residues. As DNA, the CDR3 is TGTGCCTGGAGTGTAACAGCGAACACTGAAGCTTTCTTT. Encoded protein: CAWSVTANTEAFF.

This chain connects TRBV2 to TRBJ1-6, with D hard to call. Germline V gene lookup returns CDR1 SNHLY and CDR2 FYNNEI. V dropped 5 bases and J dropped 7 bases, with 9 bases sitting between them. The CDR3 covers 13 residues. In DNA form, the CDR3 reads TGTGCCAGCAGTTCGGCGGAAAATTCACCCCTCCACTTT. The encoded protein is CASSSAENSPLHF.

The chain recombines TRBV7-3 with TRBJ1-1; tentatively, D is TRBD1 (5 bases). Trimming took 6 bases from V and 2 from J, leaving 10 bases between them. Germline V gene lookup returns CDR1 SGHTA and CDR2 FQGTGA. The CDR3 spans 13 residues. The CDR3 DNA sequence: TGTGCCAGCAGTCAACAGGTTAACACTGAAGCTTTCTTT. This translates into CASSQQVNTEAFF. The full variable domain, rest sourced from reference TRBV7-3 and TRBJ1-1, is GAGVSQTPSNKVTEKGKYVELRCDPISGHTALYWYRQSLGQGPEFLIYFQGTGAADDSGLPNDRFFAVRPEGSVSTLKIQRTERGDSAVYLCASSQQVNTEAFFGQGTRLTVV.

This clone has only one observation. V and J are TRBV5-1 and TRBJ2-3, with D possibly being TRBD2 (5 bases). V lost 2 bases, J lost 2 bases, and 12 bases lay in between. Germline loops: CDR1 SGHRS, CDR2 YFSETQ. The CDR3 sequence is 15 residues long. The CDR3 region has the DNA TGCGCCAGCAGCTTCGGGAACAGAGACACAGATACGCAGTATTTT. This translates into CASSFGNRDTDTQYF.

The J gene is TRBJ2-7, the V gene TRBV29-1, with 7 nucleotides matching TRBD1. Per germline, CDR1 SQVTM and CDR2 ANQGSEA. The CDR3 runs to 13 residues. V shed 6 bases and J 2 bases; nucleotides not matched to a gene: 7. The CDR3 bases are TGCAGCGTCTATGGGACAGCGGCCTACGAGCAGTACTTC. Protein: CSVYGTAAYEQYF.

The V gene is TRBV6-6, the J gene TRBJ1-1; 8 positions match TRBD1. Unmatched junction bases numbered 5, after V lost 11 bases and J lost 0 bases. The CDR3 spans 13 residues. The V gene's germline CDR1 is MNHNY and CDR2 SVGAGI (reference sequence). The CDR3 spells CASKQGVNTEAFF. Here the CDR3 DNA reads TGTGCCTCAAAACAGGGGGTGAACACTGAAGCTTTCTTT.

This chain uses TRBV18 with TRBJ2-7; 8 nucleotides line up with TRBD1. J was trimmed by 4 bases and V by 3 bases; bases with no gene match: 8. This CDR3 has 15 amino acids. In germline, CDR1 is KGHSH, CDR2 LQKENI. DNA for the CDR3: TGTGCCAGCTCACCCTCCAGGGGGCCCGGGTACGAGCAGTACTTC. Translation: CASSPSRGPGYEQYF.

CDR3: CASSLASGVRINYEQYF. DNA for the CDR3: TGTGCCAGCAGCTTAGCGTCCGGGGTCAGAATAAACTACGAGCAGTACTTC. J is TRBJ2-7 and V is TRBV7-8; possibly TRBD2 for D (5 bases). The CDR3 consists of 17 residues. Germline CDR1 and CDR2: SGHVS and FQNEAQ. The V gene lost 0 bases and the J gene lost 3 bases, with 18 bases spanning the gap.

CDR3 sequence reads: CASSLSGQGITDYGYTF. CDR3 bases: TGTGCCAGCAGCCTCTCGGGACAGGGGATCACAGACTATGGCTACACCTTC. V usage is TRBV7-6 and J usage is TRBJ1-2, with 10 positions matching TRBD1. Germline CDR1 and CDR2: SGHVS and FNYEAQ. With V trimmed by 5 bases and J by 3 bases, 12 bases remained unmatched. The CDR3 runs 17 residues.

CDR3 coding DNA: TGTGCCAACCTCTTAGTTAACGATACGCAGTATTTT. Its protein is CANLLVNDTQYF. V gene TRBV21-1 combines with J gene TRBJ2-3; the listed D gene, TRBD2, was not tested against the DNA. TRBV21-1 constitutes a pseudogene. The CDR3 extends over 12 amino acids.

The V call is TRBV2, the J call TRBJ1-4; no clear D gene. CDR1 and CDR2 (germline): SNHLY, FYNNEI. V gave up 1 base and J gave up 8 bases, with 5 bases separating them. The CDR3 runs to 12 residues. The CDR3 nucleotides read TGTGCCAGCAGTGAAGTCGGGGAAAAACTGTTTTTT. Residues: CASSEVGEKLFF.

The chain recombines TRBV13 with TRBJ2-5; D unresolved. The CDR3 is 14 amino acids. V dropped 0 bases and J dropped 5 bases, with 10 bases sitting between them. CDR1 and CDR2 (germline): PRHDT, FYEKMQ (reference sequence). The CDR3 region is CASSLGAAGETQYF. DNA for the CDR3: TGTGCCAGCAGCTTAGGGGCAGCCGGGGAGACCCAGTACTTC.

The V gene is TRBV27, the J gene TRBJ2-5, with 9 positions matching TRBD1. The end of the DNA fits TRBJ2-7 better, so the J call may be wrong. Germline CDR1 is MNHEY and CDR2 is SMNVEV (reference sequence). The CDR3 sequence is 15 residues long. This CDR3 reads CASSLWGQGFHEQYF. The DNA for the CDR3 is TGTGCCAGCAGTTTATGGGGACAGGGATTTCACGAGCAGTACTTC.

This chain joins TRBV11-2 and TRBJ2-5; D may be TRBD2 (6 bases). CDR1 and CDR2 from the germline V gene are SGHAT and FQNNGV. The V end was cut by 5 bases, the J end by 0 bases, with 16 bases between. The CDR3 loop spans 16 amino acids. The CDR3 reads CASSVGGVPYQETQYF. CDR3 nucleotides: TGTGCCAGCAGCGTCGGGGGAGTCCCCTACCAAGAGACCCAGTACTTC.

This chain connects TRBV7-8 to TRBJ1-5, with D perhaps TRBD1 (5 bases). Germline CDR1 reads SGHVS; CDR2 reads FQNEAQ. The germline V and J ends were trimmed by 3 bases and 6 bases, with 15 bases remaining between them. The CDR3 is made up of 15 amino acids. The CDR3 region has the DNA TGTGCCAGCAGCTTGCGGGACCTGGATGGTCAGCCCCAGCATTTT. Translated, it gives CASSLRDLDGQPQHF.

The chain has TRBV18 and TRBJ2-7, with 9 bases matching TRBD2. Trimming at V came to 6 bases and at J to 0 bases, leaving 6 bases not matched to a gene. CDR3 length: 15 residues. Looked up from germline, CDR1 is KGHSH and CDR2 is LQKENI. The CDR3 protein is CASSPTRGGSYEQYF. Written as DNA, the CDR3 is TGTGCCAGCTCTCCCACGCGGGGGGGCTCCTACGAGCAGTACTTC.

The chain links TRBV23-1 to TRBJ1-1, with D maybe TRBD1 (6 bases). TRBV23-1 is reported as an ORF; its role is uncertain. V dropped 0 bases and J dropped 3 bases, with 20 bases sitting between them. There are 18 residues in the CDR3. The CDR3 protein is CASSQSNASGARDTEAFF. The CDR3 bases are TGCGCCAGCAGTCAATCCAATGCGTCAGGGGCTCGGGACACTGAAGCTTTCTTT.

CDR3 sequence (DNA): TGTGCCAGCAGTGAATTGGCAGTAGGCTACACCTTC. This translates into CASSELAVGYTF. The chain has TRBV2 and TRBJ1-2, with unresolved D. Germline CDR1 is SNHLY and CDR2 is FYNNEI. This CDR3 spans 12 amino acids. Trimming took off 2 bases at V and 8 bases at J, with 9 bases between the two ends. The entire variable domain, with the rest obtained from reference TRBV2 and TRBJ1-2, is as follows: EPEVTQTPSHQVTQMGQEVILRCVPISNHLYFYWYRQILGQKVEFLVSFYNNEISEKSEIFDDQFSVERPDGSNFTLKIRSTKLEDSAMYFCASSELAVGYTFGSGTRLTVV.

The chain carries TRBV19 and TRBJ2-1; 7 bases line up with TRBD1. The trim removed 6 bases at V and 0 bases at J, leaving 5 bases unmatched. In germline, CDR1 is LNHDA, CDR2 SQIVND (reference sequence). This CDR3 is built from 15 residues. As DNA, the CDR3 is TGTGCCAGTAGCTTGACAGGGAACTCCTACAATGAGCAGTTCTTC. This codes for CASSLTGNSYNEQFF. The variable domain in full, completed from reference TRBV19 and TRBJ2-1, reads DGGITQSPKYLFRKEGQNVTLSCEQNLNHDAMYWYRQDPGQGLRLIYYSQIVNDFQKGDIAEGYSVSREKKESFPLTVTSAQKNPTAFYLCASSLTGNSYNEQFFGPGTRLTVL.

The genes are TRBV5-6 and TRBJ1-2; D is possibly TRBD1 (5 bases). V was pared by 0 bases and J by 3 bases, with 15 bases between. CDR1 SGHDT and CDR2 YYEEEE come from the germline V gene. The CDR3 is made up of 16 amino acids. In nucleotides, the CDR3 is TGTGCCAGCAGCTTGGTTTCGCAGGGCGTTCACTATGGCTACACCTTC. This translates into CASSLVSQGVHYGYTF.

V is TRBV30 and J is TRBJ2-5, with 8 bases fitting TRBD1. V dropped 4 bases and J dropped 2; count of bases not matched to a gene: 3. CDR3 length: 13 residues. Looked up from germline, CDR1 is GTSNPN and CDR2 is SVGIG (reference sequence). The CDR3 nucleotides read TGTGCCTGGACGACAGGGGCACAAGAGACCCAGTACTTC. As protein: CAWTTGAQETQYF.

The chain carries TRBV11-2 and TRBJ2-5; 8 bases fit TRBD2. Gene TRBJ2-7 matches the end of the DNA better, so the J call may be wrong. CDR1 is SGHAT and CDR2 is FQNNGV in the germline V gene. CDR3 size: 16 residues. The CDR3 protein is CASSSLLWTSLYEQYF. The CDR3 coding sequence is TGTGCCAGCAGCTCCCTCCTTTGGACTAGCCTTTACGAGCAGTACTTC.

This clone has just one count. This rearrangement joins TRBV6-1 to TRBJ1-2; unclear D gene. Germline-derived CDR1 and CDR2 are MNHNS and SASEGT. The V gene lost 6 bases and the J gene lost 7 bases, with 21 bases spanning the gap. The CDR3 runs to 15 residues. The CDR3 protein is CASRPLAGYSGGYTF. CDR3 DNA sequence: TGTGCCAGCAGACCTCTAGCGGGGTACTCGGGTGGCTACACCTTC.

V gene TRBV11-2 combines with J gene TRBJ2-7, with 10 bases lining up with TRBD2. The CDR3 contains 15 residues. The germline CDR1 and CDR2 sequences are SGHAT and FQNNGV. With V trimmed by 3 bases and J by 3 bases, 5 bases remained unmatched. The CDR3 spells CASSFTLAGDYEQYF. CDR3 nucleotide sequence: TGTGCCAGCAGCTTCACTCTAGCGGGGGACTACGAGCAGTACTTC. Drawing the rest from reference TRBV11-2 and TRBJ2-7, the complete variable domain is EAGVAQSPRYKIIEKRQSVAFWCNPISGHATLYWYQQILGQGPKLLIQFQNNGVVDDSQLPKDRFSAERLKGVDSTLKIQPAKLEDSAVYLCASSFTLAGDYEQYFGPGTRLTVT.

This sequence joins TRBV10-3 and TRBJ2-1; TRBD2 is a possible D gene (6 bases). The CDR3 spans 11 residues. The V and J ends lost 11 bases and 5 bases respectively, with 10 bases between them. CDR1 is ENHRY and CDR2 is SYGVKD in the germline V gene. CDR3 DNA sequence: TGTGCCCATGGGAGGAACAATGAGCAGTTCTTC. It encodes CAHGRNNEQFF.

As DNA, the CDR3 is TGTGCCAGCAGCGGGAGAGGGGGGAGGGGGGAAAAACTGTTTTTT. Amino acids: CASSGRGGRGEKLFF. The V and J genes are TRBV9 and TRBJ1-4, with D possibly TRBD1 on 6 matching bases. Trimming cost V 3 bases and J 8 bases, with 17 bases left between them. This CDR3 is 15 amino acids long. Germline V gene sequence: CDR1 SGDLS, CDR2 YYNGEE.

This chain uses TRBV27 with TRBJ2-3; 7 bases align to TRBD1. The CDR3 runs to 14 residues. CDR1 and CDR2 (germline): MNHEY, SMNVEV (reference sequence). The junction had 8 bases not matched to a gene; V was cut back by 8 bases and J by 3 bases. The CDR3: CASQKGAYTDTQYF. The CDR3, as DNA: TGTGCCAGCCAGAAGGGGGCTTATACAGATACGCAGTATTTT.